This T cell receptor beta chain originates from a study of blood T cell repertoires in COVID-19. Authors' methods: Quantification of nucleated cells was approximated via reference gene primer amplification. The repertoire was sequenced with immunoSEQ multiplex PCR; TCRdb's copy has only in-frame clones and lacks some. The D gene and trimming were derived from the DNA, and the V and J assignments and clone size from that table. The profile shows around 220,000 clones, approximately 90% of them singletons. Germline CDR1 and CDR2: SGHRS and YFSETQ. V gave up 0 bases and J gave up 0 bases; unmatched junction bases: 8. The CDR3 loop spans 19 amino acids. Participant-given clinical history determined each cohort assignment.

This clonotype was obtained from a woman younger than 45 with acute COVID-19. The specimen sequenced was PBMCs or T cells enriched from blood (not recorded which). V usage is TRBV5-1 and J usage is TRBJ2-3; 12 nucleotides agree with TRBD2. DNA for the CDR3: TGCGCCAGCAGCTTGGGACTAGCGGGAGTAAGATCTAGCACAGATACGCAGTATTTT. It is translated as CASSLGLAGVRSSTDTQYF.